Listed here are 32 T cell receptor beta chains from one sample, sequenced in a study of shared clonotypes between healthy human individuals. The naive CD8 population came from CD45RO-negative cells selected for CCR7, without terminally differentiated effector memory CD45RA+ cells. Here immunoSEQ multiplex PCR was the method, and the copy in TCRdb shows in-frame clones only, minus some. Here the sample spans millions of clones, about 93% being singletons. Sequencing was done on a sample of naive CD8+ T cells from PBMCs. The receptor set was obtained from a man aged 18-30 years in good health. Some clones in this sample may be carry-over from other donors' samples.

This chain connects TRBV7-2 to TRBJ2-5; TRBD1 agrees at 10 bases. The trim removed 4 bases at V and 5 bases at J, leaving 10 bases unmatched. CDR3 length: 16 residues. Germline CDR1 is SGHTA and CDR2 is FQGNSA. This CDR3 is CASSSPWDRGWETQYF. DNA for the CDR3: TGTGCCAGCAGCTCGCCCTGGGACAGGGGTTGGGAGACCCAGTACTTC.

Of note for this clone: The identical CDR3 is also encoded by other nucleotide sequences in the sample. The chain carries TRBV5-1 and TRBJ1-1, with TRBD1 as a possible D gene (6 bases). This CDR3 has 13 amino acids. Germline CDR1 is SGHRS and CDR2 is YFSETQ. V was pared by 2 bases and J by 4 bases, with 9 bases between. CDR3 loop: CASSFGGGTEAFF. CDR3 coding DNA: TGCGCCAGCAGCTTCGGGGGCGGCACTGAAGCTTTCTTT.

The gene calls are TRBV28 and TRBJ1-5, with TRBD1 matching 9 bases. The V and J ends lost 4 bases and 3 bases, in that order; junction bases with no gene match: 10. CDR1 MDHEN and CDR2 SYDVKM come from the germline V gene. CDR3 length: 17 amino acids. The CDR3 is CASSSYRDRDFNQPQHF. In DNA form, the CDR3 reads TGTGCCAGCAGTTCTTACCGGGACAGGGACTTCAATCAGCCCCAGCATTTT.

The CDR3 DNA reads as TGTGCCAGCAGCGGGGGACAGGGGAGTGAAAAACTGTTTTTT. Translation gives CASSGGQGSEKLFF. The chain couples TRBV9 to TRBJ1-4, with 10 bases matching TRBD1. CDR1 SGDLS and CDR2 YYNGEE come from the germline V gene. The CDR3 has 14 amino acids. J gave up 7 bases and V 3 bases, and 3 bases lay outside the gene matches.

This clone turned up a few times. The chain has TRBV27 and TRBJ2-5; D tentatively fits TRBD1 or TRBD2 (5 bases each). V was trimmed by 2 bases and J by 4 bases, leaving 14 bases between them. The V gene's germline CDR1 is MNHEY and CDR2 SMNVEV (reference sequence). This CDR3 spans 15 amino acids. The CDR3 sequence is CASSLTGPGVETQYF. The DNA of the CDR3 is TGTGCCAGCAGTTTAACGGGGCCTGGGGTAGAGACCCAGTACTTC.

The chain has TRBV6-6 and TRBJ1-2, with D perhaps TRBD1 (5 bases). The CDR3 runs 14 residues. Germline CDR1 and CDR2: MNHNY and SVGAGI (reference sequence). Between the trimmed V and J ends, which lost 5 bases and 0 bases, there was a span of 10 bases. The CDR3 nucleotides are TGTGCCAGCAGTCCCCCGGGGCCTAACTATGGCTACACCTTC. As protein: CASSPPGPNYGYTF.

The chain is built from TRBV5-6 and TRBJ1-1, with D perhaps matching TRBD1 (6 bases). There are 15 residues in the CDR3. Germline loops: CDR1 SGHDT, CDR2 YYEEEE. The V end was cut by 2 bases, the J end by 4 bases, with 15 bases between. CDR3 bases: TGTGCCAGCAGCTTTGTGCCAGGGGCCAGCACTGAAGCTTTCTTT. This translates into CASSFVPGASTEAFF.

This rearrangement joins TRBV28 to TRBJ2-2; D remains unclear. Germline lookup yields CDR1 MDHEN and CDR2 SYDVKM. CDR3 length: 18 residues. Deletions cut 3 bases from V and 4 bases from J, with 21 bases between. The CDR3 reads CASSFYPPSTPGTGELFF. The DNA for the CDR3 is TGTGCCAGCAGTTTCTACCCCCCCAGCACTCCGGGCACCGGGGAGCTGTTTTTT.

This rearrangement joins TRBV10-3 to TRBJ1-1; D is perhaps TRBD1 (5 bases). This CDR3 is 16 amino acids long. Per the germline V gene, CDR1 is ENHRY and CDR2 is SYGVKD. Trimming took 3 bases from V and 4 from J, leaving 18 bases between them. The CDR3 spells CAISEWHSYGGTEAFF. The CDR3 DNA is TGTGCCATCAGTGAATGGCACAGCTACGGGGGCACTGAAGCTTTCTTT.

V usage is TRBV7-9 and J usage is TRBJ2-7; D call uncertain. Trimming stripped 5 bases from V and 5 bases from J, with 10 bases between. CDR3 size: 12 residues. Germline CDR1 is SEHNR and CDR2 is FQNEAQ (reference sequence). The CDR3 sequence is CASSPLDHEQYF. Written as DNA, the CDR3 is TGTGCCAGCAGCCCTTTGGACCACGAGCAGTACTTC. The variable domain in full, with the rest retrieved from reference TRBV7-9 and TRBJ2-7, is DTGVSQNPRHKITKRGQNVTFRCDPISEHNRLYWYRQTLGQGPEFLTYFQNEAQLEKSRLLSDRFSAERPKGSFSTLEIQRTEQGDSAMYLCASSPLDHEQYFGPGTRLTVT.

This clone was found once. CDR3 nucleotides: TGTGCCATCAGTGAGTCGCAGGGGATGACTGAAGCTTTCTTT. Translated, it gives CAISESQGMTEAFF. The chain has TRBV10-3 and TRBJ1-1, with a tentative D call TRBD1 (6 bases). Germline CDR1 reads ENHRY; CDR2 reads SYGVKD. Trimming took 0 bases from V and 5 from J, leaving 10 bases between them. CDR3 length: 14 residues.

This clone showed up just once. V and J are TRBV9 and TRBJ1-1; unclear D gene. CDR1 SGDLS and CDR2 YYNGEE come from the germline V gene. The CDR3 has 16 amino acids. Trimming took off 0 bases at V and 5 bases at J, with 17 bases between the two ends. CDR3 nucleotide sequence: TGTGCCAGCAGCGTAGTAGGTGGAGGGCCTGGTACTGAAGCTTTCTTT. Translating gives CASSVVGGGPGTEAFF.

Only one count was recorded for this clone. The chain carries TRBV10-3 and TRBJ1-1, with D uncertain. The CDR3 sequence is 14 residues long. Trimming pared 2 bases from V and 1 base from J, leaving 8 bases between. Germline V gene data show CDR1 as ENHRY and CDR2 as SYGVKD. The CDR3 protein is CAISERSQNTEAFF. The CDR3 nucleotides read TGTGCCATCAGTGAGAGGTCTCAGAACACTGAAGCTTTCTTT.

CDR3 residues: CASSSYNEQFF. Written as DNA, the CDR3 is TGTGCCAGCAGCAGCTACAATGAGCAGTTCTTC. The V and J genes are TRBV5-4 and TRBJ2-1, with D hard to call. Per the germline V gene, CDR1 is SGHNT and CDR2 is YYREEE (reference sequence). The V and J ends lost 4 bases and 3 bases respectively, with 2 bases between them. The CDR3 runs to 11 residues.

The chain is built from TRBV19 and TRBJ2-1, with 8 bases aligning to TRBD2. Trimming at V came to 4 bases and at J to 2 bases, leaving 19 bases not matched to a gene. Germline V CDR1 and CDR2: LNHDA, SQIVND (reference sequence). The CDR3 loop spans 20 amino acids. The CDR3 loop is CASSNMGWREVNPAYNEQFF. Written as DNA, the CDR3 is TGTGCCAGTAGTAATATGGGGTGGCGGGAGGTCAACCCCGCCTACAATGAGCAGTTCTTC.

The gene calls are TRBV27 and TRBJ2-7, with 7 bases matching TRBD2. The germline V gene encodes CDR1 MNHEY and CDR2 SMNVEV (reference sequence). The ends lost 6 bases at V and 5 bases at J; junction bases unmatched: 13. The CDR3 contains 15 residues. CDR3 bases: TGTGCCAGCAGATTGTCGGGGGGTTTGCGAGACGAGCAGTACTTC. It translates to CASRLSGGLRDEQYF.

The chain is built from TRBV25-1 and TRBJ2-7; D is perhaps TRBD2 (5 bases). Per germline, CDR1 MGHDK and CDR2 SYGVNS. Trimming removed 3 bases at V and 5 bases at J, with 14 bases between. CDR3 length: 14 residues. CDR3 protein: CASSEVEGFHEQYF. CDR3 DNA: TGTGCCAGCAGTGAGGTAGAGGGTTTCCACGAGCAGTACTTC.

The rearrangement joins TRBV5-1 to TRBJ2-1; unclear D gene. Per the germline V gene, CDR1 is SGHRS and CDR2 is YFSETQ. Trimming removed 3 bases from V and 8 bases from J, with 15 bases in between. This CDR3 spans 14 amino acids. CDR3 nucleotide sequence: TGCGCCAGCAGCTCCGGATGGAGCGAGGATGAGCAGTTCTTC. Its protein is CASSSGWSEDEQFF. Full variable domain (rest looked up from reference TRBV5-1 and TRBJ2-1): KAGVTQTPRYLIKTRGQQVTLSCSPISGHRSVSWYQQTPGQGLQFLFEYFSETQRNKGNFPGRFSGRQFSNSRSEMNVSTLELGDSALYLCASSSGWSEDEQFFGPGTRLTVL.

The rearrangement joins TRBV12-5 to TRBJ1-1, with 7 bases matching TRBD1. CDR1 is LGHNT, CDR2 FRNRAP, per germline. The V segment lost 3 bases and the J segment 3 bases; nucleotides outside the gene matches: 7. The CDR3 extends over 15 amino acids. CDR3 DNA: TGTGCTAGTGGTTTTTCGGACAGGCTTCACACTGAAGCTTTCTTT. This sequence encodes CASGFSDRLHTEAFF.

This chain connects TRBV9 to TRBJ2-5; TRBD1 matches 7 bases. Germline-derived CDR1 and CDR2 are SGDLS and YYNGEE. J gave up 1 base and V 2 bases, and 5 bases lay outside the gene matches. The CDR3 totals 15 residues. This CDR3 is CASSVTGLGQETQYF. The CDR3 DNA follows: TGTGCCAGCAGCGTGACAGGGCTGGGCCAAGAGACCCAGTACTTC.

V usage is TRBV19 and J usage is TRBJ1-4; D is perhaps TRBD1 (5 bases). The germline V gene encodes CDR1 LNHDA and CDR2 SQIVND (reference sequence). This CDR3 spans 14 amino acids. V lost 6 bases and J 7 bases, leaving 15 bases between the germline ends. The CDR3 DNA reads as TGTGCCAGTAGCCCGGGGGTGACGGGTGAAAAACTGTTTTTT. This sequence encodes CASSPGVTGEKLFF.

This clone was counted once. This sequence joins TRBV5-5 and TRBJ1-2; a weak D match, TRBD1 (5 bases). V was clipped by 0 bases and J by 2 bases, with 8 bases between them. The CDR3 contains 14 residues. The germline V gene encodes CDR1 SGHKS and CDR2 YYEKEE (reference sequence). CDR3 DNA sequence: TGTGCCAGCAGCTTGGCCGGGGGGAACTATGGCTACACCTTC. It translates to CASSLAGGNYGYTF.

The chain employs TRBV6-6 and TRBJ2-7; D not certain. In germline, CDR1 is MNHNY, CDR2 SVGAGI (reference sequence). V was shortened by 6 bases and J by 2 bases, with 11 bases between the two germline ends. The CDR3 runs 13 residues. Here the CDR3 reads CASSPTEAYEQYF. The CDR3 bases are TGTGCCAGCAGCCCCACAGAGGCCTACGAGCAGTACTTC.

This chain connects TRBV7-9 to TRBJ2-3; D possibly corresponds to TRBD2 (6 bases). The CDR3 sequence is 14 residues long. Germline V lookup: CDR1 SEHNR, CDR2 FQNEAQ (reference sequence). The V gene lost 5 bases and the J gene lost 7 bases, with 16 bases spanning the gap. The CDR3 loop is CASSEASGDYTQYF. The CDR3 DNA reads TGTGCCAGCAGCGAGGCCTCGGGGGATTATACGCAGTATTTT.

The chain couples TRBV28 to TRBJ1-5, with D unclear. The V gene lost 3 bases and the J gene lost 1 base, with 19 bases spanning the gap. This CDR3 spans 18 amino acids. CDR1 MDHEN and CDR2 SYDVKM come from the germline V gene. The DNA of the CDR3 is TGTGCCAGCAGTTTCCCCTCCCACACGCTTACGAGCAATCAGCCCCAGCATTTT. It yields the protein CASSFPSHTLTSNQPQHF.

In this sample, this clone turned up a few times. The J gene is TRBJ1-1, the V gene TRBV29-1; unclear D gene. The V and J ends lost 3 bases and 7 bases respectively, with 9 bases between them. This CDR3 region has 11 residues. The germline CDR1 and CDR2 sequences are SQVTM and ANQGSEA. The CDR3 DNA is TGCAGCGTTGAGGGTCTGGGTGAAGCTTTCTTT. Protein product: CSVEGLGEAFF.

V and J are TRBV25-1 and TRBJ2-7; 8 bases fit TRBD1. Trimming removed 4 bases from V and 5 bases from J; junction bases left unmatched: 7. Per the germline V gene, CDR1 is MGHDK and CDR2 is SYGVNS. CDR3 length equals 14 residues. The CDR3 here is CASSAYRGLNEQYF. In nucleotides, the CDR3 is TGTGCCAGCAGTGCCTACAGGGGGTTGAACGAGCAGTACTTC.

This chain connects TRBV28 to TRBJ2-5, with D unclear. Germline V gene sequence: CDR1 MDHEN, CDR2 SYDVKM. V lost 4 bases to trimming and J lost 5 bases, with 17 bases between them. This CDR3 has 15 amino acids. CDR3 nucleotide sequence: TGTGCCAGCAGTTACCCCGTTGAGGTGAGGGAGACCCAGTACTTC. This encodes CASSYPVEVRETQYF.

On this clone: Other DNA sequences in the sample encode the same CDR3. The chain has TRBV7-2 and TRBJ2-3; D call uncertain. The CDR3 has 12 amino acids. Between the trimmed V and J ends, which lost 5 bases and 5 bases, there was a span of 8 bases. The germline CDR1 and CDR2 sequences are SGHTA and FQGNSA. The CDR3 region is CASSSRGDTQYF. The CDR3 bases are TGTGCCAGCAGCAGTAGAGGAGATACGCAGTATTTT. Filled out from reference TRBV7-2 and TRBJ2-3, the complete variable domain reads GAGVSQSPSNKVTEKGKDVELRCDPISGHTALYWYRQSLGQGLEFLIYFQGNSAPDKSGLPSDRFSAERTGGSVSTLTIQRTQQEDSAVYLCASSSRGDTQYFGPGTRLTVL.

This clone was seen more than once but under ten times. CDR3 region: CASSEALLAGQFF. CDR3 in DNA: TGTGCCAGCAGTGAGGCCCTACTAGCCGGGCAGTTCTTC. V gene TRBV2 combines with J gene TRBJ2-1; weak D call: TRBD2 (6 bases). The V gene's germline CDR1 is SNHLY and CDR2 FYNNEI. Trimming pared 3 bases from V and 12 bases from J, leaving 15 bases between. The length of the CDR3 is 13 residues.

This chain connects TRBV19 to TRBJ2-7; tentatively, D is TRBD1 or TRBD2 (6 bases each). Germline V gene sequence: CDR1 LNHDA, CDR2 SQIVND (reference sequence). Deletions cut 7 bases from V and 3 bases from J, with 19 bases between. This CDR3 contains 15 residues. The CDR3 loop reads CASKGQGGPYYEQYF. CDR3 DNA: TGTGCCAGTAAAGGACAAGGGGGGCCCTACTACGAGCAGTACTTC.

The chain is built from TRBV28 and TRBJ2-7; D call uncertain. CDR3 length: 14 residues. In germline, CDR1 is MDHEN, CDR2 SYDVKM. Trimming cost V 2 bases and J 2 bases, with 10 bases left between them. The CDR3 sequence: CASSLSYRPYEQYF. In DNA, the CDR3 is TGTGCCAGCAGTTTAAGTTATAGGCCCTACGAGCAGTACTTC.